This T cell receptor beta chain emerged from a study of graft-versus-host responses after intestinal transplantation. Study-level results: Circulating GvH clone levels at their peak were associated with HvG declines (early post-transplant).

This clone was observed a handful of times. Its antigen is not identified. Generated by immunoSEQ multiplex PCR, the TCRdb table keeps only in-frame clones and is missing some. The sample contains 80,000 to 90,000 clones, 85% to 90% of which appear only once. The CDR3 has 15 amino acids. V dropped 7 bases and J dropped 1 base, with 17 bases sitting between them. CDR1 and CDR2 from the germline V gene are MNHNS and SASEGT. This specimen consisted of unstimulated CD4+ T cells sorted from spleen or lymph node cells, obtained before intestinal transplant. The source is a human donor who received an intestinal transplant. The chain uses TRBV6-1 and TRBJ2-7; TRBD1 might be the D (7 bases). The CDR3 region has the DNA TGTGCCAGCACCCACGGGGGACAGTTGTCCTACGAGCAGTACTTC. Translating gives CASTHGGQLSYEQYF.